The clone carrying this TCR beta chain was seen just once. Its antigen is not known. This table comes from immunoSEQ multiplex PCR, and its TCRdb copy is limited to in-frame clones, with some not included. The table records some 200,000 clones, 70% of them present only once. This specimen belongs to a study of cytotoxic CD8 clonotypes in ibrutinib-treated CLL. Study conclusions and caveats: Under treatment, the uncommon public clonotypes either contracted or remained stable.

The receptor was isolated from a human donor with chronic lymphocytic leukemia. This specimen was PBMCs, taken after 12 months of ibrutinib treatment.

Here the CDR3 reads CAWSQHSSSYNEQFF. DNA for the CDR3: TGTGCCTGGAGTCAACACTCGAGCTCCTACAATGAGCAGTTCTTC. The chain recombines TRBV30 with TRBJ2-1, with unresolved D. This CDR3 is built from 15 residues. V was pared by 2 bases and J by 0 bases, with 11 bases between. Per germline, CDR1 GTSNPN and CDR2 SVGIG (reference sequence). Filled out from reference TRBV30 and TRBJ2-1, the complete variable domain reads SQTIHQWPATLVQPVGSPLSLECTVEGTSNPNLYWYRQAAGRGLQLLFYSVGIGQISSEVPQNLSASRPQDRQFILSSKKLLLSDSGFYLCAWSQHSSSYNEQFFGPGTRLTVL.